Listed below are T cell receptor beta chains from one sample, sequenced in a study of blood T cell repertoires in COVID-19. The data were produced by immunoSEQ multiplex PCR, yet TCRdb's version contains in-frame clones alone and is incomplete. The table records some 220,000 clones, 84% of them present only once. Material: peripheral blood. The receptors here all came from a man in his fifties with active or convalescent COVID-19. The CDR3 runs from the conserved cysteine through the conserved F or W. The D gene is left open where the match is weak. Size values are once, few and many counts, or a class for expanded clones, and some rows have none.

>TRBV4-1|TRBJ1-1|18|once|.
TGCGCCAGCAGCCAAGAGGGGGGGGTTTATGCCCTGAACACTGAAGCTTTCTTT
CASSQEGGVYALNTEAFF
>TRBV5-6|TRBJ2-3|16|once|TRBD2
TGTGCCAGCAGCTCCCGACTAGCGGGGCCTCCAGATACGCAGTATTTT
CASSSRLAGPPDTQYF
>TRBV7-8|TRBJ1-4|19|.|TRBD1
TGTGCCAGCAGCTTAGCCTATACCCTTCGGACAGGGCCTAATGAAAAACTGTTTTTT
CASSLAYTLRTGPNEKLFF
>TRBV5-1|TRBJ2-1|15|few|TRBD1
TGCGCCAGCAGCCTGGACAGGGTAGCCTACAATGAGCAGTTCTTC
CASSLDRVAYNEQFF
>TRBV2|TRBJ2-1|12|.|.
TGTGCCAGCAGTGCTCTGGCCAATGAGCAGTTCTTC
CASSALANEQFF
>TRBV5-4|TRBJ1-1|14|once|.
TGTGCCAGCAGCTTGGACCCGGGTCAAACTGAAGCTTTCTTT
CASSLDPGQTEAFF
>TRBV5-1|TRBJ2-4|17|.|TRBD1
TGCGCCAGCAGCTTGAATTATCTCGGGCAGGGGGCGTTCATTCAGTACTTC
CASSLNYLGQGAFIQYF
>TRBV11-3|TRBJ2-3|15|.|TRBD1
TGTGCCAGCAGCTTTGGACAGGGGGTCACAGATACGCAGTATTTT
CASSFGQGVTDTQYF
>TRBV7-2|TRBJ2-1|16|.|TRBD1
TGTGCCAGCAGCTTATCACCGGGACAGGGACGCAATGAGCAGTTCTTC
CASSLSPGQGRNEQFF
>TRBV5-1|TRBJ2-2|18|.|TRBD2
TGCGCCAGCAGCCCGGGACTAGCGGGAGGGCCGATCACCGGGGAGCTGTTTTTT
CASSPGLAGGPITGELFF
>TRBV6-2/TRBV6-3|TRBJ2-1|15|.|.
TGTGCCAGCAGTTACTCAGGGGAGGCTTTCTATGAGCAGTTCTTC
CASSYSGEAFYEQFF
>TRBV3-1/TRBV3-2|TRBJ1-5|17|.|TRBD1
TGTGCCAGCAGCCAACTACAGGGGGTAGGCGGCAATCAGCCCCAGCATTTT
CASSQLQGVGGNQPQHF
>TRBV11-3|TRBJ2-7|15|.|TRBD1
TGTGCCAGCAGGGAACAGGGGGCAGGCTCCTACGAGCAGTACTTC
CASREQGAGSYEQYF
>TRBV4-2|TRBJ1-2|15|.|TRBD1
TGTGCCAGCAGCCAAGTCGGGACAGGGATTTATGGCTACACCTTC
CASSQVGTGIYGYTF
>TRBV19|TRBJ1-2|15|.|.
TGTGCCAGTACCGATGGACAAGCACCTAACTATGGCTACACCTTC
CASTDGQAPNYGYTF
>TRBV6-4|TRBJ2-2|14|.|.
TGTGCCAGCAGTGAGGGGACATCCACCGGGGAGCTGTTTTTT
CASSEGTSTGELFF
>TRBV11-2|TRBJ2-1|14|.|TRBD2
TGTGCCAGCAGCTTCCAAGGACTAGCAGTAGAGCAGTTCTTC
CASSFQGLAVEQFF
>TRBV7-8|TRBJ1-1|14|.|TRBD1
TGTGCCAGCGGACACAGGGGGATGAACACTGAAGCTTTCTTT
CASGHRGMNTEAFF
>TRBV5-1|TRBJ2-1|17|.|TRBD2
TGCGCCAGCAGCTTGGCCCCTAGCGGGAGCTCCTACAATGAGCAGTTCTTC
CASSLAPSGSSYNEQFF
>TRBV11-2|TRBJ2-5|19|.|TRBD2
TGTGCCAGCAGCTTATGGGGCAGGGTGACTAGCGGAGGGAGAGAGACCCAGTACTTC
CASSLWGRVTSGGRETQYF
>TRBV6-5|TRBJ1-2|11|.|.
TGTGCCAGCGGATTTACTAATGGCTACACCTTC
CASGFTNGYTF
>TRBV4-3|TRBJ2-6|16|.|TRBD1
TGCGCCAGCAGCCACGGACAGGGAGCTGGGGCCAACGTCCTGACTTTC
CASSHGQGAGANVLTF
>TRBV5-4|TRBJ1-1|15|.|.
TGTGCCAGCAGCTTGTCGTCCGGGTCGTACACTGAAGCTTTCTTT
CASSLSSGSYTEAFF
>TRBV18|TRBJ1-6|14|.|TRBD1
TGTGCCAGCTCACCGGACAGGTTAAATTCACCCCTCCACTTT
CASSPDRLNSPLHF
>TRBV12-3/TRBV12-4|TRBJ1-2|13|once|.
TGTGCCAGCAGTCTCACAGGGAACTATGGCTACACCTTC
CASSLTGNYGYTF
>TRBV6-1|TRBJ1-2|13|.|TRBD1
TGTGCCAGCAGTGAATGGCAGGGACAGGGCTACACCTTC
CASSEWQGQGYTF
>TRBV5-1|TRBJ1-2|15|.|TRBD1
TGCGCCAGCAGCCTTGATGGACAGGGGGCCCCTGGCTACACCTTC
CASSLDGQGAPGYTF
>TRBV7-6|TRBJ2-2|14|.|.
TGTGCCAGCAGTCCTCTCAGACGGGTCGGGGAGCTGTTTTTT
CASSPLRRVGELFF
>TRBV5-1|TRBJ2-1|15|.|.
TGCGCCAGCAGCTTGGGAGAGGGCTCCTACAATGAGCAGTTCTTC
CASSLGEGSYNEQFF
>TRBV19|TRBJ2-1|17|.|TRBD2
TGTGCCAGTAGTATTAGGGGACTAGCTGTTACCTACAATGAGCAGTTCTTC
CASSIRGLAVTYNEQFF
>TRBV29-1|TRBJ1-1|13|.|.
TGCAGCACTTCAGGGACTCGGGGGACTGAAGCTTTCTTT
CSTSGTRGTEAFF
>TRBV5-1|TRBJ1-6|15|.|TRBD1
TGCGCCAGCAGCTTCGGAAGACAGGGACCTTCACCCCTCCACTTT
CASSFGRQGPSPLHF